This T cell receptor (beta chain) was recorded in a study of T-cell reconstitution after alpha-beta-depleted transplantation in children. Study-wide results and limits: The study traced high day-60 TCRbeta diversity in some patients to surviving recipient T cells and thymic progenitors. Most T-cell counts and diversity one year after the transplant came from T cells that were newly produced. Expanded graft clones numbering several hundred reportedly gave rise to alpha-beta T cells about two months after transplant.

Details on this clonotype: What it binds is not known.

During its preparation, the TCRbeta library received unique molecular identifiers. A single record per CDR3 protein comes from TCRdb applying MiXCR to the PCR reads. The sample contains some 440,000 distinct CDR3 sequences, roughly 15% of which appear only once. CDR1 is MGHRA and CDR2 is YSYEKL in the germline V gene. The CDR3 covers 18 residues. V was clipped by 1 base and J by 6 bases, with 22 bases between them. V gene TRBV4-1 combines with J gene TRBJ1-5; D possibly corresponds to TRBD1 (6 bases). This TCR derives from a boy younger than two who had a stem cell transplant for Wiskott-Aldrich syndrome, so the T cells may come from the graft donor. The source material was PBMCs, mostly from graft donor cells, sampled 360 days after TCRalphabeta/CD19-depleted stem cell transplant. CDR3 nucleotides: TGCGCCAGCAGCCAAGGGTTAGGTAGAACAGAGGGGGGTCAGCCCCAGCATTTT. As protein: CASSQGLGRTEGGQPQHF.